The rows below give T cell receptor beta chains drawn from one sample of a study of TIL therapy for anti-PD-1-resistant metastatic lung cancer. This table comes from immunoSEQ multiplex PCR, and its TCRdb copy is limited to in-frame clones, with some not included. Counted here are about 59,000 clones, roughly 70% occurring once; the ten biggest clones make up roughly 2%. The sample here was blood, taken at baseline. Source of these receptors: a person between 25 and 79 years old with non-small cell lung cancer. CDR3s include the opening cysteine and the closing phenylalanine or tryptophan. The D gene is left open where the match is weak. The size field is filled for only some rows; it gives once, few, many or a size class.

abundance	v_gene	j_gene	d_gene	CDR3aa	CDR3nt
-	TRBV19	TRBJ2-2	-	CASSIGLATGELFF	TGTGCCAGTAGTATAGGGCTGGCGACCGGGGAGCTGTTTTTT
-	TRBV12-5	TRBJ1-3	TRBD1	CASGLGTGEKGNTIYF	TGTGCTAGTGGTTTGGGGACAGGGGAGAAAGGAAACACCATATATTTT
-	TRBV18	TRBJ1-1	-	CASSPPSRNTEAFF	TGTGCCAGCTCACCCCCCAGCCGTAACACTGAAGCTTTCTTT
-	TRBV7-8	TRBJ2-1	-	CASSLEGGAYNEQFF	TGTGCCAGCAGCTTAGAGGGAGGAGCCTACAATGAGCAGTTCTTC
-	TRBV5-4	TRBJ2-3	TRBD2	CASSVTSGRVTDTQYF	TGTGCCAGCAGCGTGACTAGCGGGAGGGTGACAGATACGCAGTATTTT
-	TRBV5-1	TRBJ1-2	-	CASSLAGSRGNLNYGYTF	TGCGCCAGCAGCTTGGCGGGGTCCCGGGGGAACCTTAACTATGGCTACACCTTC
few	TRBV21-1	TRBJ1-5	-	CASSTKGTGGWSNQPQHF	TGTGCCAGCAGCACAAAAGGGACAGGGGGCTGGAGCAATCAGCCCCAGCATTTT
-	TRBV6-1	TRBJ1-3	-	CASSEIPGSGNTIYF	TGTGCCAGCAGTGAAATCCCAGGGTCTGGAAACACCATATATTTT
-	TRBV7-8	TRBJ2-7	TRBD2	CASSLRGLAYEQYF	TGTGCCAGCAGCCTCCGGGGACTAGCCTACGAGCAGTACTTC
-	TRBV2	TRBJ2-5	TRBD2	CASSEGLAGGPQYF	TGTGCCAGCAGTGAAGGGCTAGCGGGGGGGCCGCAGTACTTC